The rows below give T cell receptor beta chains drawn from one sample of a study of T cells in Graves' hyperthyroidism and ophthalmopathy. Via MiXCR, TCRdb re-called the multiplex PCR reads, giving one row per CDR3 protein. Of 700,000 to 950,000 distinct CDR3 sequences listed, 35% are singletons. What was sequenced was blood. All receptors derive from a woman aged 40 to 50 with Graves' hyperthyroidism. Both conserved end residues are part of each CDR3. D genes are given only for firm matches. Expanded clones get a size class; other rows say once, few or many, or leave the size out.

>TRBJ1-5|.|TRBD1|TRBV7-9
TGTGCCAGCAGCTTCCTCGGGGACAGGGGTTTTCAGCCCCAGCATTTT
CASSFLGDRGFQPQHF
>TRBJ1-3|.|.|TRBV25-1
TGTGCCAGCAGTTCTTACAGCTCTGGAAACACCATATATTTT
CASSSYSSGNTIYF
>TRBJ1-2|few|TRBD1|TRBV19
TGTGCCAGCAGTTTCGGACAGGGGGCGAACTATGGCTACACCTTC
CASSFGQGANYGYTF
>TRBJ2-7|many|.|TRBV7-2
TGTGCCAGCAGCCCAATCAGACAGCCTCAGCAGTACTTC
CASSPIRQPQQYF
>TRBJ1-5|many|TRBD1|TRBV7-2
TGTGCCAGCAGCCCCGGACAGGGGGCATCTCAGCCCCAGCATTTT
CASSPGQGASQPQHF
>TRBJ1-6|many|.|TRBV7-2
TGTGCCAGCAGCCGGGAGAACGTCGGTAATTCACCCCTCCACTTT
CASSRENVGNSPLHF
>TRBJ2-5|.|.|TRBV6-6
TGTGCCATCAGTGGCCAAATTGAGACCCAGTACTTC
CAISGQIETQYF
>TRBJ1-1|many|TRBD1|TRBV7-9
TGTGCCAGCAGCTTAGCACGACAGGGGAACACTGAAGCTTTCTTT
CASSLARQGNTEAFF
>TRBJ2-5|.|TRBD2|TRBV2
TGTGCCAGCAGAACACCGGGACTAGCGGGGAAAGAGACCCAGTACTTC
CASRTPGLAGKETQYF
>TRBJ1-1|few|.|TRBV4-3
TGCGCCAGCAGCCAAGTCCGGAGGGGGAACACTGAAGCTTTCTTT
CASSQVRRGNTEAFF
>TRBJ1-4|many|TRBD1|TRBV10-3
TGTGCCATCAGCCAAGACAGGGCTGCAACTAATGAAAAACTGTTTTTT
CAISQDRAATNEKLFF
>TRBJ1-1|.|.|TRBV6-5
TGTGCCAGCAGGCGGGATTTTCTGGGGCAGACGAACACTGAAGCTTTCTTT
CASRRDFLGQTNTEAFF
>TRBJ1-4|many|.|TRBV5-6
TGTGCCAGCAGCCCCTGGAGGACTAATGAAAAACTGTTTTTT
CASSPWRTNEKLFF
>TRBJ2-7|many|.|TRBV7-2
TGTGCCAGCAGCTTCCGGGACGGCTCCTACGAGCAGTACTTC
CASSFRDGSYEQYF
>TRBJ2-7|few|.|TRBV10-3
TGTGCCACTCGGGGGACCTACGAGCAGTACTTC
CATRGTYEQYF
>TRBJ2-3|.|.|TRBV5-1
TGCGCCAGCAGCTCGCCCACAGGGAGGGCGCAGTATTTT
CASSSPTGRAQYF
>TRBJ1-5|.|.|TRBV11-2
TGTGCCAGCAGCCCCGGACAGCATAGCAATCAGCCCCAGCATTTT
CASSPGQHSNQPQHF
>TRBJ1-1|many|.|TRBV5-1
TGCGCCAGCAGATGGAGTAACACTGAAGCTTTCTTT
CASRWSNTEAFF
>TRBJ1-2|few|.|TRBV2
TGTGCCAGCAGTTGGTCAGGGGTTGAGGACTATGGCTACACCTTC
CASSWSGVEDYGYTF